In this sample, the clone carrying this T cell receptor beta chain turned up a few times. The data derive from a study of response to subunit inactivated influenza vaccine. TCRdb reanalysed the RT-PCR reads using MiXCR and keeps one entry per CDR3 protein. The sample consists of about 160,000 distinct CDR3 sequences, approximately 10% of them appearing once. The receptor was derived from a man aged 50-59 years who received an inactivated influenza vaccine. Sequenced here: non-naive T cells sorted from PBMCs, sampled roughly 46 days after vaccination.

CDR3 DNA: TGTGCCAGCAGCCAGCGCTTTTCCACAGATACGCAGTATTTT. Protein sequence: CASSQRFSTDTQYF. This chain links TRBV5-6 with TRBJ2-3; the D is unclear. Germline lookup yields CDR1 SGHDT and CDR2 YYEEEE. Trimming removed 4 bases at V and 2 bases at J, with 11 bases between. The length of the CDR3 is 14 residues.